Included here is one T cell receptor beta chain sequence, with context. The specificity of this receptor is unknown. No much larger clone is present one base from it, and per-base qualities are unavailable. To estimate absolute template abundance from read counts, synthetic TCR analog templates were spiked into each PCR. The immunoSEQ assay was used to amplify TCRbeta CDR3 regions from genomic DNA with bias-controlled V and J gene primers. Sequencing of rearranged TCRbeta segments was performed at approximately 20X coverage. Concerning the study's data processing: Clustering was used to correct sequencing errors, and CDR3s were annotated against IMGT so that V, D and J genes could be assigned. Only productive TCRbeta rearrangements were used in downstream analyses, excluding out-of-frame or stop-codon sequences. Clonality was computed as one minus Shannon entropy normalized by the log of the number of unique productive sequences. Clones differing between time points or between blood and tumor were identified using Fisher's exact test with Benjamini-Hochberg correction, with an adjusted p below 0.01 applied as the threshold. As stored in TCRdb, this immuneACCESS dataset retains in-frame rearrangements with V and J assigned. A fraction of the clones does not appear; measured against another copy, unresolved V genes explain less than half of the discrepancy, and the remainder lacks a known reason. V, J and clone size reflect that table, while D and trimming were determined from the DNA. The sample table shows 95,000 or so clones, and around 87% are seen once. The leading ten clones occupy roughly 2% of the sample.

The time point label on this specimen signifies: pretreatment peripheral blood. The cohort included some 30 patients with locally advanced or metastatic urothelial carcinoma who were treated at Memorial Sloan Kettering on a trial protocol. Peripheral blood mononuclear cells were collected pretreatment and during treatment, with between 1 and 8 total time points obtained per patient. The Qiagen DNeasy Blood extraction kit was used to purify genomic DNA from total PBMCs and from tumor samples. PBMCs were collected pretreatment and during treatment, and were isolated and stored as previously described. This sample was included in a study of PD-L1 blockade in urothelial cancer (dated by TCRdb to about 2017). As for the study more broadly: Therapy was started at some point between 2014 and 2016 for all patients, and atezolizumab 1,200 mg was administered intravenously every 3 weeks. Progression-free survival longer than 6 months counted as durable clinical benefit, and TCR features were additionally tested against both progression-free and overall survival. Pretreatment tumor samples and matched peripheral blood, collected serially before and after atezolizumab treatment, underwent TCR sequencing. In the same patients, pretreatment tumors underwent whole exome sequencing and RNA sequencing in addition to TCR sequencing. A median of around 150,000 T cells and some 84,000 unique TCRs was obtained from blood samples, and a median clonality of roughly 0.074 was observed. About 85% of the 29 patients were males with bladder-origin urothelial cancer, and about 65% of the 29 reported a prior smoking history. Durable clinical benefit was achieved by nine patients and was not achieved by 20 patients. The study, an exploratory multi-omic analysis, examined somatic, immune and clinical correlates of response to PD-L1 blockade with atezolizumab in urothelial cancer. Patients had an ECOG performance status of 0 or 1 and had received between 0 and 3 prior chemotherapy regimens. Pretreatment blood TCR-seq was available for about 30 patients, at least one posttreatment blood collection was obtained for 25 or so patients, and tumor TCR-seq was available for 25 or so patients. Blood samples were analyzed 3 weeks after the start of treatment (second dose) and 6 weeks after the start of treatment.

The germline V gene sets CDR1 to SQVTM and CDR2 to ANQGSEA. After removal of 3 bases from V and 2 bases from J, the junction retains 7 bases not matched to a gene. The CDR3 spans 15 residues, from the cysteine through the phenylalanine. Kept here is only the CDR3 DNA, which spans 45 bases and is read in frame from base 1. Results the study describes overall, beyond this receptor: Greater expansion of tumor-associated TCR clones in peripheral blood 3 weeks after the start of treatment was observed in patients with durable benefit (n of about 24, p = 0.022). Because of the small sample size (n = 29) and the many exploratory analyses performed, the results are intended to be regarded as hypothesis-generating. Improved progression-free and overall survival was found to be associated with pretreatment peripheral blood TCR clonality below the median.

Specimen: PBMCs, collected around atezolizumab (anti-PD-L1) treatment. The chain joins TRBV29-1 to TRBJ2-7, and 10 bases in between align with TRBD2. The clonotype was recovered from a man in his 60s with urothelial cancer. This receptor carries the CDR3 CSVDGSSGGTYEQYF. The DNA reads as follows: TGCAGCGTTGACGGTTCTAGCGGGGGAACCTACGAGCAGTACTTC.